This T cell receptor (beta chain) was recorded in a study of T cells after yellow fever vaccination. CDR1 and CDR2 (germline): SEHNR, FQNEAQ (reference sequence). This CDR3 has 17 amino acids. Deletions cut 1 base from V and 6 bases from J, with 19 bases between. TCRdb independently ran MiXCR on the 5' RACE reads; one entry per CDR3 protein. There are around 590,000 distinct CDR3 sequences in the sample; 9% to 15% occur only once, and about 15% lies in the top ten. This clonotype originated in a man in his thirties or forties who received the YFV17D yellow fever vaccine. The source was PBMCs, collected on the day of the yellow fever booster vaccination. The rearrangement links TRBV7-9 to TRBJ2-1, with a tentative D call TRBD2 (7 bases). CDR3 region: CASSLVRGDYPPNEQFF. Here the CDR3 DNA reads TGTGCCAGCAGCTTAGTGAGGGGGGACTATCCCCCCAATGAGCAGTTCTTC.